The present TCR beta chain was sequenced within a study of blood T cell repertoires in COVID-19 (TCRdb year 2020). Notes on the research overall: Samples covering the acute and convalescent phases of COVID-19 were provided by collaborators in the United States, Italy and Spain. The material from the prospective study consisted of cDNA or gDNA derived from T cells, B-cell-depleted T cells, or PBMCs. The dataset comprised deeply sampled blood TCRbeta repertoires from subjects exposed to, actively infected with, or recovered from COVID-19. The repertoires were made available in a free public database intended to serve as a resource for research on the immune response to SARS-CoV-2. The samples were drawn from two sources: the first 160 participants of the ongoing ImmuneRACE study, and 950 to 1,500 subjects contributed by 6 global collaborators. Sample metadata almost always included a de-identified subject ID, COVID-19 status, age in years and sex. Where available, HLA class I and class II types were obtained from metadata supplied by the sample provider rather than from assay-based typing.

This clone has only a few counts. There is no known antigen for this receptor. There are no base qualities to consult, and no much larger clone falls within one base. TCRbeta CDR3 regions were amplified from genomic DNA by means of the immunoSEQ Assay, a bias-controlled multiplex PCR. On the authors' methods: The number of nucleated cells in each sample was estimated from the amplification of reference gene primers within the assay. To quantify the absolute abundance of each unique TCRbeta CDR3 rearrangement, sequence reads were collapsed and filtered. Productive Simpson clonality was computed per sample as the square root of Simpson's diversity index over productive rearrangements. In its TCRdb copy, this immuneACCESS table keeps in-frame sequences only and misses some clones. Where compared with another copy, unresolved V genes explain less than half of these, and the others have no known cause. V and J calls and clone size are as listed in that table; D and trimming were resolved from the DNA. Across this sample there are 140,000 or so clones, with 65% to 80% seen only once. Clones ranked in the top ten supply 4.2% of the sample.

Collaborating institutions collected whole blood in K2EDTA tubes following their own protocols. For TCRbeta analysis, collaborators shipped samples as frozen whole blood, isolated PBMCs, or DNA extracted from either of those sample types. Study-wide conclusions, independent of this receptor: Clinical and demographic metadata were provided uncurated, with the amount varying by source and participant.

The sequenced sample consisted of peripheral blood. The receptor was isolated from a man aged 60 to 69 with acute or convalescent COVID-19.

The DNA sequence is as follows: TGCGCCAGCAGTGAGTCGAGACTAGCGGAAAACACAGATACGCAGTATTTT. This gives the protein CASSESRLAENTDTQYF. The sequence links TRBV10-2 to TRBJ2-3; 9 bases in the junction line up with TRBD2. Measured from the cysteine to the phenylalanine, the CDR3 is 17 residues long. Only the CDR3 portion is preserved as DNA: 51 bases, with reading frame beginning at the first base. The germline V and J ends show losses of 0 bases and 2 bases respectively, and no gene match explains 6 bases of the junction. CDR1 WSHSY and CDR2 SAAADI are derived from the germline V gene.